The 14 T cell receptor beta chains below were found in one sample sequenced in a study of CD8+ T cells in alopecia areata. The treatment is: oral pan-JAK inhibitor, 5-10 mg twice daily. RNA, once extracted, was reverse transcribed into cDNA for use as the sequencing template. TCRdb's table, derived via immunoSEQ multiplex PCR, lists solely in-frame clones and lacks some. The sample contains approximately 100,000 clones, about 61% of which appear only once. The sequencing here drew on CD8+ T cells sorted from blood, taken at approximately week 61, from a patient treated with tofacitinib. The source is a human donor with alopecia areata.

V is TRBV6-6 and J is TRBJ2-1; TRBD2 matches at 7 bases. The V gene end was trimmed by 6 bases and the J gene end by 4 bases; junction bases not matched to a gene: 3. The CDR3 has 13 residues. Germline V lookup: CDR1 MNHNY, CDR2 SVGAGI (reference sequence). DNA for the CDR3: TGTGCCAGCAGCGTGGGGGGGTACAATGAGCAGTTCTTC. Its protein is CASSVGGYNEQFF.

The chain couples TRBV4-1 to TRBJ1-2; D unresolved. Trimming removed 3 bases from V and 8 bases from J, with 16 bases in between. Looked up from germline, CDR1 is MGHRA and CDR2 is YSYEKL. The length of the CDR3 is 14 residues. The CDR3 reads CASSQVGTWWGYTF. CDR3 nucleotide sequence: TGCGCCAGCAGCCAGGTCGGAACATGGTGGGGCTACACCTTC.

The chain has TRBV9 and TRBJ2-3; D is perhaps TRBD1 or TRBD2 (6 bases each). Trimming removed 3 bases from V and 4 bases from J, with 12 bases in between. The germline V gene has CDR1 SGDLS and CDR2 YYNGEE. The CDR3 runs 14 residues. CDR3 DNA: TGTGCCAGCAGCGCAGAGGGGGGTGCAGATACGCAGTATTTT. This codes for CASSAEGGADTQYF.

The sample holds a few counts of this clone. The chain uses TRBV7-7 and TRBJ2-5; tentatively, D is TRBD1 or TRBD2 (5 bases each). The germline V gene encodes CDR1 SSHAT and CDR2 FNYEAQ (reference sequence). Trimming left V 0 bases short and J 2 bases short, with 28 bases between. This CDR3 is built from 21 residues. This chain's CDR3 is CASSLAEAVHTPHEGQETQYF. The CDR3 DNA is TGTGCCAGCAGCTTAGCGGAAGCAGTACACACGCCCCACGAGGGGCAAGAGACCCAGTACTTC.

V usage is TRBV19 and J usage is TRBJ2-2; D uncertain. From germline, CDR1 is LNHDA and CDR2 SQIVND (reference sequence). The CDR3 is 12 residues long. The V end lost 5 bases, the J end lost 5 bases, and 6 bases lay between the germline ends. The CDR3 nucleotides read TGTGCCAGTAGTCGGGTGACCGGGGAGCTGTTTTTT. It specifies CASSRVTGELFF. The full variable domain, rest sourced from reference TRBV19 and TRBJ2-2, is DGGITQSPKYLFRKEGQNVTLSCEQNLNHDAMYWYRQDPGQGLRLIYYSQIVNDFQKGDIAEGYSVSREKKESFPLTVTSAQKNPTAFYLCASSRVTGELFFGEGSRLTVL.

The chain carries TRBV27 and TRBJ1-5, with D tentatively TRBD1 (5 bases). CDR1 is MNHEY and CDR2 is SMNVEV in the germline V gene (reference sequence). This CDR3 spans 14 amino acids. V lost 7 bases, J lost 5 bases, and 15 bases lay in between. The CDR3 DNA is TGTGCCAGCACCGTCGGGGGGAGATATCAGCCCCAGCATTTT. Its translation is CASTVGGRYQPQHF.

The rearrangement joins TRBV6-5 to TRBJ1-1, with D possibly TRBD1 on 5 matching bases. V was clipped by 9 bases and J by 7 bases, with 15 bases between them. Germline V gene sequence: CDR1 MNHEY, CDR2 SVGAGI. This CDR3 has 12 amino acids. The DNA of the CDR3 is TGTGCCAGTACTGGGACCTCCCGTGAAGCTTTCTTT. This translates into CASTGTSREAFF.

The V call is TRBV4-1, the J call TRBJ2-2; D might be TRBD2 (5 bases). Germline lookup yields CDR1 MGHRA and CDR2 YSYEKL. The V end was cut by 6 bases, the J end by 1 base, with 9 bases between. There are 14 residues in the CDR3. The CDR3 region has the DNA TGCGCCAGCAGAGAACGGGGGAACACCGGGGAGCTGTTTTTT. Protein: CASRERGNTGELFF.

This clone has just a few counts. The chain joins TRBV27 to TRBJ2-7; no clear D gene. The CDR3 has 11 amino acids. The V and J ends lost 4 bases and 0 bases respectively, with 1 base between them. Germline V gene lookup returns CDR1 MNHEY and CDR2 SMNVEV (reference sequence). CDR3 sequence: CASSSSYEQYF. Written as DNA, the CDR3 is TGTGCCAGCAGTTCCTCCTACGAGCAGTACTTC.

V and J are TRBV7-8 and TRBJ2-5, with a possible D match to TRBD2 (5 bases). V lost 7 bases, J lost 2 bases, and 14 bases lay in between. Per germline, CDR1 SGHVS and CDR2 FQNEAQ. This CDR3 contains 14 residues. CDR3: CASTRRSRQETQYF. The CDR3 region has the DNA TGTGCCAGCACCCGGAGGTCCAGACAAGAGACCCAGTACTTC.

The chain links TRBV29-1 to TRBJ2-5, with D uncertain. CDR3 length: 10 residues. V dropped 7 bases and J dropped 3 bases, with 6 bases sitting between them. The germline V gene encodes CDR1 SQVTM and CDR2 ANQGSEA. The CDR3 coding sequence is TGCAGCGGCCAGGAAGAGACCCAGTACTTC. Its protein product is CSGQEETQYF.

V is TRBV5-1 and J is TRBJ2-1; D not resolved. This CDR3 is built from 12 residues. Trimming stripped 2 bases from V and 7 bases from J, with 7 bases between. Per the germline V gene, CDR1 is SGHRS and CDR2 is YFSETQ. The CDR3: CASSFNRNEQFF. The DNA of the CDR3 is TGCGCCAGCAGCTTTAACCGGAATGAGCAGTTCTTC.

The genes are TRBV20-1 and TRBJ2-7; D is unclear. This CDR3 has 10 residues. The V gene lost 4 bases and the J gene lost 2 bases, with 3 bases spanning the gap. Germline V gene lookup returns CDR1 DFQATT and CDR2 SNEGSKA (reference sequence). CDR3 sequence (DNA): TGCAGTGCTACCCCCTACGAGCAGTACTTC. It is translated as CSATPYEQYF.

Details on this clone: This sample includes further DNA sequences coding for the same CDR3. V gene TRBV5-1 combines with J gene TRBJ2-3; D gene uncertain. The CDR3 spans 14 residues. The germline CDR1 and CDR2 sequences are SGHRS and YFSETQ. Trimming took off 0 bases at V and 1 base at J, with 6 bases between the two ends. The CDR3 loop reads CASSLAVGTDTQYF. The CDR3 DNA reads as TGCGCCAGCAGCTTGGCGGTGGGCACAGATACGCAGTATTTT.